This TCR beta chain derives from a study of graft-versus-host responses after intestinal transplantation. Assay: immunoSEQ multiplex PCR; the TCRdb copy retains only in-frame clones and omits some. Of about 90,000 clones listed, 80% to 95% are singletons. For this clone: Its cognate antigen is unknown.

Whole-study findings and limits: Peak levels of circulating GvH clones tracked with early post-transplant HvG declines. Investigators detected GvH clones in recipient marrow, with some emerging earlier in ileum or blood.

This CDR3 region has 15 residues. The V gene lost 5 bases and the J gene lost 0 bases, with 11 bases spanning the gap. CDR1 is SGHTA and CDR2 is FQGTGA in the germline V gene. The sample consisted of unstimulated CD4+ T cells sorted from spleen or lymph node cells, taken before intestinal transplant. The receptor was isolated from a human donor who received an intestinal transplant. This chain connects TRBV7-3 to TRBJ1-3, with D unresolved. The CDR3 DNA sequence: TGTGCCAGCAGCCTCACGTACTACTCTGGAAACACCATATATTTT. Translation: CASSLTYYSGNTIYF.